These 8 T cell receptor beta chains were sequenced from one sample in a study of blood T cell repertoires in COVID-19. The table came from immunoSEQ multiplex PCR; TCRdb's copy has only in-frame clones and leaves some out. The sample lists over 130,000 clones; under 90% were seen once. Sequences were obtained from PBMCs or T cells enriched from blood (not recorded which). These receptors were collected from a woman aged 18-30 years who had been exposed to COVID-19.

This chain uses TRBV6-4 with TRBJ2-1; 10 bases match TRBD2. There are 19 residues in the CDR3. With V trimmed by 1 base and J by 1 base, 10 bases remained unmatched. Looked up from germline, CDR1 is MRHNA and CDR2 is SNTAGT. The CDR3 sequence: CASSDWASGSSVSYNEQFF. The CDR3 nucleotides read TGTGCCAGCAGTGACTGGGCTAGCGGGAGCTCAGTTTCCTACAATGAGCAGTTCTTC.

DNA of the CDR3: TGTGCCAGCAGCTTACCGGCCTACAATGAGCAGTTCTTC. Translating it yields CASSLPAYNEQFF. This chain uses TRBV7-9 with TRBJ2-1; unclear D gene. CDR1 is SEHNR, CDR2 FQNEAQ, per germline (reference sequence). The CDR3 is made up of 13 amino acids. Trimming removed 2 bases from V and 2 bases from J, with 4 bases in between. Complete variable domain (other parts from reference TRBV7-9 and TRBJ2-1): DTGVSQNPRHKITKRGQNVTFRCDPISEHNRLYWYRQTLGQGPEFLTYFQNEAQLEKSRLLSDRFSAERPKGSFSTLEIQRTEQGDSAMYLCASSLPAYNEQFFGPGTRLTVL.

V is TRBV18 and J is TRBJ1-2, with TRBD1 matching over 9 bases. CDR1 and CDR2 from the germline V gene are KGHSH and LQKENI. V was clipped by 2 bases and J by 5 bases; unmatched bases: 0. The CDR3 totals 13 residues. The CDR3, as DNA: TGTGCCAGCTCACCAGGGACAGGGTATGGCTACACCTTC. Translation gives CASSPGTGYGYTF.

CDR3: CASSQGQGAGKLFF. The CDR3 DNA sequence: TGTGCCAGCAGCCAGGGACAGGGGGCTGGAAAACTGTTTTTT. The genes are TRBV3-1 (or the pseudogene TRBV3-2) and TRBJ1-4; 12 nucleotides align to TRBD1. Germline CDR1 LGHDT, CDR2 YNNKEL (reference sequence). The CDR3 has 14 amino acids. Trimming removed 3 bases from V and 10 bases from J; junction bases left unmatched: 3.

The rearrangement links TRBV28 to TRBJ1-6, with 9 bases identical to TRBD1. Germline lookup yields CDR1 MDHEN and CDR2 SYDVKM. This CDR3 contains 14 residues. V lost 8 bases, J lost 10 bases, and 9 bases stayed unmatched. The CDR3 loop reads CASYPTGGGSPLHF. CDR3 DNA sequence: TGTGCCAGCTATCCGACAGGGGGGGGATCACCCCTCCACTTT.

The chain links TRBV19 to TRBJ1-4; no clear D gene. Germline CDR1 is LNHDA and CDR2 is SQIVND (reference sequence). This CDR3 contains 14 residues. The V gene lost 3 bases and the J gene lost 5 bases, with 10 bases spanning the gap. This CDR3 reads CASSIPPRNEKLFF. As DNA, the CDR3 is TGTGCCAGTAGTATTCCCCCTCGGAATGAAAAACTGTTTTTT.

The chain combines TRBV7-2 with TRBJ2-1, with D possibly matching TRBD1 (5 bases). Germline V gives CDR1 SGHTA, CDR2 FQGNSA. V was pared by 3 bases and J by 6 bases, with 12 bases between. The CDR3 spans 14 residues. The CDR3: CASSFTGWGNEQFF. The DNA for the CDR3 is TGTGCCAGCAGCTTCACAGGATGGGGCAATGAGCAGTTCTTC. Filled out from reference TRBV7-2 and TRBJ2-1, the complete variable domain reads GAGVSQSPSNKVTEKGKDVELRCDPISGHTALYWYRQSLGQGLEFLIYFQGNSAPDKSGLPSDRFSAERTGGSVSTLTIQRTQQEDSAVYLCASSFTGWGNEQFFGPGTRLTVL.

In its sample, this clone was seen once. The V gene is TRBV7-8, the J gene TRBJ2-5; 16 nucleotides align to TRBD2. The germline CDR1 and CDR2 sequences are SGHVS and FQNEAQ. The CDR3 consists of 22 residues. Unmatched junction bases numbered 19, after V lost 5 bases and J lost 1 base. In DNA form, the CDR3 reads TGTGCCAGCAGCCCTAGCCAGGGGTTGGGACTAGCGGGAGGGCTAATCCAAGAGACCCAGTACTTC. Its translation: CASSPSQGLGLAGGLIQETQYF.